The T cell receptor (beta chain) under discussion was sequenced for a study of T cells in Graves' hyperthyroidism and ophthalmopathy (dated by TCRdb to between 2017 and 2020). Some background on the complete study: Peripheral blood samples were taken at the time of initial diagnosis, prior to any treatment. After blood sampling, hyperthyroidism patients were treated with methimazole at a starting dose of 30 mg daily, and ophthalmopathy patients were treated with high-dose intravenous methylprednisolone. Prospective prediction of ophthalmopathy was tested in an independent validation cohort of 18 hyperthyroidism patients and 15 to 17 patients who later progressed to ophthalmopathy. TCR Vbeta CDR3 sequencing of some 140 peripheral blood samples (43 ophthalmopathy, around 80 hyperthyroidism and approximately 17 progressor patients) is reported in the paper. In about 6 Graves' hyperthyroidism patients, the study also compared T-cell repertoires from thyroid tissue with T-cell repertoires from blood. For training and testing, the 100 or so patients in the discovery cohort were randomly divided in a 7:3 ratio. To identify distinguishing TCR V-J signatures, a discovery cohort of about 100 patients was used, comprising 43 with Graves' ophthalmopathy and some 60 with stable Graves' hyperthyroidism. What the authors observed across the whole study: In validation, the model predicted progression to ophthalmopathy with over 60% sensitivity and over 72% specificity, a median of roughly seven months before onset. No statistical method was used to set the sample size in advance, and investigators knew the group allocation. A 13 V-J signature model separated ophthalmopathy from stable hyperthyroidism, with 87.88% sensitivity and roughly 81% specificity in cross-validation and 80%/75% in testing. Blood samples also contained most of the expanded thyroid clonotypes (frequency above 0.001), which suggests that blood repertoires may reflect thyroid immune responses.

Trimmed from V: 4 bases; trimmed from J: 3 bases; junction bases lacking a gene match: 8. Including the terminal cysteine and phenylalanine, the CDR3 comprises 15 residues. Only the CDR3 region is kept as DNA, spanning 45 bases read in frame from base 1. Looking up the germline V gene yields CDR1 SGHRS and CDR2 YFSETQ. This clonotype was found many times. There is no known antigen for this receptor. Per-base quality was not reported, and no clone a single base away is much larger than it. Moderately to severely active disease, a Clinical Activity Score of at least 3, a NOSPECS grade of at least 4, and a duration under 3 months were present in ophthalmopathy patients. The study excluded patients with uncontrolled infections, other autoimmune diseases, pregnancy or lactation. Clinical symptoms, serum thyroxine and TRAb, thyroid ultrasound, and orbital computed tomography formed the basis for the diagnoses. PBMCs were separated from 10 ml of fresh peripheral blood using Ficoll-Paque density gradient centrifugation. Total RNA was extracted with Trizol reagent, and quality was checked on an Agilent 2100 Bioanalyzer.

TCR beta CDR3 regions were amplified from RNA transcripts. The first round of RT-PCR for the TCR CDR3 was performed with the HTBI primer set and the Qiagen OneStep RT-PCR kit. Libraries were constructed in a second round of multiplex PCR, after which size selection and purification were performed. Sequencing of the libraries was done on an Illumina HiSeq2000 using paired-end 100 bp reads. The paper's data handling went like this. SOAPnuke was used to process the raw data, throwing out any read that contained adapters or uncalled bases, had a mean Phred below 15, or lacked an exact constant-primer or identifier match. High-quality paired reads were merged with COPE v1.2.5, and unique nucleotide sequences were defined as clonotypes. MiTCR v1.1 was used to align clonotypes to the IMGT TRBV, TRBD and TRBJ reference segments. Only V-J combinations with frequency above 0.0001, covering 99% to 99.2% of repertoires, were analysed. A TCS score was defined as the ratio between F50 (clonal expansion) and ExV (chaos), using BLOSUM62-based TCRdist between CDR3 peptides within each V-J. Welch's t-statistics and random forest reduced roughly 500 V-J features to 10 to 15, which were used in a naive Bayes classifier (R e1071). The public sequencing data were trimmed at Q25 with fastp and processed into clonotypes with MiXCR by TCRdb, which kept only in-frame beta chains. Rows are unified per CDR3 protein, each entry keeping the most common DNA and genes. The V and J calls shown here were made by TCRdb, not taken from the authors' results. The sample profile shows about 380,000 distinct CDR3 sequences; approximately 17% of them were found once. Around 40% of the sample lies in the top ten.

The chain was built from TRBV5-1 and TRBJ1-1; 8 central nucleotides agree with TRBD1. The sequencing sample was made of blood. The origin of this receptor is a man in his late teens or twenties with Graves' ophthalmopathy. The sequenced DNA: TGCGCCAGCAGCGAGCGACAGGGGCCGGACACTGAAGCTTTCTTT. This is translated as CASSERQGPDTEAFF.